This paragraph covers one TCR beta chain sequence. The target of this receptor is not known. Base-call qualities are not available, and no considerably larger clone is one nucleotide away. The cohort comprised some 730 healthy bone marrow donors. At the time of sampling, every cohort member was nominally healthy, though immune exposures that went unrecorded were likely present. The donor was CMV seronegative and was included in the group of hundreds of seronegative cohort members. A peripheral blood sample was provided by each donor, and peripheral blood mononuclear cells were used for TCR beta sequencing. The Qiagen DNeasy Blood Extraction Kit was used to extract genomic DNA from the blood cell samples. The source of the sample is a study of cytomegalovirus exposure and HLA in healthy donors (dated by TCRdb to about 2017). A note on the overall study: An earlier analysis of under 600 of the donors reported 250 to 300 Gb of sequence data and some 120 million unique TCR beta sequences from roughly 180 million T cells. Approximately 300 gigabases of sequencing data and around 85 million unique TCR sequences made up an early release that covered roughly 670 HLA-typed donors. The genetic ancestry cluster associated with self-reported Caucasian donors included over 80% of the 300 to 400 genotyped donors. The aim of the study was to test whether cataloging public T cell receptors could identify signatures of past pathogen exposure. Using immunosequencing, the study profiled T cell repertoires from fewer than 850 subjects and related those repertoires to cytomegalovirus serostatus. Along with the roughly 700-subject first cohort, a separate validation cohort of approximately 110 different subjects was used. High-throughput TCR immunosequencing, statistical association of individual TCRs with disease status, and machine learning were combined to predict cytomegalovirus infection status. In a later analysis, previously published TCR beta repertoires from about 640 donors were re-analyzed and high-resolution HLA genotyping was added so that TCR occurrence patterns could be studied. The later analysis used no new phenotypic data to find candidate immune exposures, relying instead on TCR beta sequences and their occurrence across donors. In an earlier analysis of a few hundred of the donors, high-throughput TCR beta sequencing was used to judge whether each TCR beta V gene segment behaved as functional or pseudogenic. Donor age, sex, ethnicity and CMV serostatus were compiled together with the repertoire data. A later genetic analysis took genome-wide SNP genotypes for about 65% of the 666 donors and used that subset as a discovery cohort. Every discovery cohort repertoire had been produced on one sequencing platform. HLA typing included class I and class II loci at four-digit resolution. Typing coverage varied by locus: 629-630 donors for A, B, C, DRB1 and DQB1; approximately 560 for DQA1; about 570 for DPA1; roughly 470 for DPB1. Four to six DR-DQ haplotypes were handled as single units for association and clustering, since linkage in the cohort was strong. On average, around 240,000 unique TCR beta nucleotide sequences were sequenced per donor among roughly 430 genotyped donors of the cohort, with about 19% of those sequences being non-productive.

The paper's findings and limits, for the study overall: Some 16 rarely observed V segments, including chromosome 9 orphons, were excluded from the earlier analysis of approximately 500 of the donors because counts were too low. In a later analysis, most CMV-associated TCR beta chains were found to appear HLA-restricted, with HLA associations seemingly driven largely by CMV exposure. Immune exposure information for the cohort was limited to CMV serostatus. In a later genetic analysis, fewer N-insertions in productive TCRs were reported among donors in an Asian-associated ancestry cluster than the approximately 670-donor mean. Roughly uniform sequencing depth across donors was assumed in presence/absence analyses, although this assumption may not hold. Broadly in line with IMGT annotations, most TCR beta V segments showed up in productive rearrangements about 87% or about 30% of the time in an earlier analysis of several hundred of the donors. Because some donors lacked HLA typing at each locus, the association tests relied only on the typed subset. A further reported finding was that TCR beta sequences accurately predicted the HLA-A and HLA-B alleles for most subjects in the first cohort. Three of the identified cytomegalovirus-associated TCR beta chains were confirmed in vitro to be specific for cytomegalovirus antigens. Because the 87-base-pair reads could not distinguish some IMGT-functional V segments, including TRBV6-2 and TRBV6-3, those segments were excluded. In a later analysis, TCR association rates were found to vary across HLA loci, with the most associated TCRs seen for DRB1 alleles and the fewest for HLA-C alleles. In this cohort, only TCR beta chains were sequenced, and detectable features were limited by the absence of alpha or paired-chain data. According to a later analysis, parvovirus B19, influenza, CMV and Epstein-Barr virus appeared linked to several top co-occurrence clusters. In a later genetic analysis, a missense DCLRE1C variant was associated with V-gene and J-gene trimming of TCR beta chains, and the association was replicated in an independent cohort. The classifier was reported to diagnose cytomegalovirus status with high specificity and sensitivity in both the original and validation cohorts. The study gave a list of some 150 TCR beta chains associated with cytomegalovirus. While some public TCRs were present in many individuals, most TCR sequences turned up only very rarely across donors. Linkage disequilibrium might explain the correlated functional status among segregating V segments, but an unknown experimental factor could not be ruled out. A later analysis associated 15,000 to 20,000 TCR beta sequences with specific HLA alleles at a false discovery rate of 0.05. According to the authors, the approach could potentially be generalized to other disease states and immunological phenotypes. Strong co-occurrence of HLA alleles, especially DR and DQ, made assigning TCR associations to individual alleles difficult. A later analysis found that HLA-associated TCR beta chains were more clonally expanded and had lower generation probabilities than equally common non-associated chains. A cluster of highly shared sequence variants was judged likely to be a technical artifact of the sequencing pipeline.

Taken from the germline V gene, the CDR1 and CDR2 loops are SGHTA and FQGNSA. From cysteine to phenylalanine, the CDR3 is 13 amino acids long. The read is trimmed to its CDR3 DNA, 39 bases read in frame from base 1. V was cut back by 1 base and J by 6 bases, leaving a gap of 10 bases between them. Libraries were built with the immunoSEQ multiplex PCR assay. For the multiplex PCR, a mixture combining 60 forward primers for TCR Vbeta segments and 13 reverse primers for TCR Jbeta segments was used. The CDR3 region of rearranged TCR beta genes was amplified from genomic DNA with a multiplex PCR assay. The Illumina HiSeq System was used to sequence the amplified TCR beta libraries as 87-base-pair reads. The original methods were these. A later analysis counted approximately 76 million unique TCR beta chains across the 550 to 700 repertoires, and roughly 10 million of these chains were shared by at least two donors. To remove PCR and sequencing errors, raw reads were error-corrected and collapsed into unique sequences using a nearest-neighbor algorithm that merged closely related sequences. To assign V, D and J gene segments, CDR3 sequences were aligned to IMGT reference sequences. For a sequence to be retained, at least a six-nucleotide match to both a V gene segment and a J gene segment was required. A rearrangement was called productive if the CDR3 had no stop codons and remained in frame with V and J, and every other rearrangement was called non-productive. CDR3 was defined according to IMGT convention as the region running from the second conserved V-encoded cysteine to the conserved J-encoded phenylalanine. In an earlier analysis of more than 550 of the donors, sequences lacking an unambiguous match to a single V gene segment were excluded. An earlier analysis of roughly 590 of the donors called V segments functional above 56.7% productive rearrangements and segregating when the between-donor standard deviation exceeded 5%. To diagnose cytomegalovirus status from the catalog of TCR beta chain sequences, a statistical classification framework was built. In a later analysis, V and J genes were assigned by comparing TCR nucleotide sequences against IMGT/GENE-DB human TR gene sequences. The TCRdist pipeline was used in a later analysis to assign CDR3 sequences and most-parsimonious VDJ recombination scenarios. In a later analysis, every TCR beta chain was defined by the combination of its CDR3 amino acid sequence and its V-gene family, and reads without a unique V-gene family were dropped. In a later analysis, several hundred highly shared, low-generation-probability nucleotide sequences were removed to address suspected cross-contamination and a sequencing artifact. In a later analysis, a clonal expansion index for each public chain was calculated from normalized within-repertoire ranks of inferred template counts. In a later analysis, generation probabilities were computed using a VDJ recombination model fitted to out-of-frame rearrangements, and the results were checked against IGoR. A later analysis scored TCR-TCR, TCR-HLA and TCR-CMV co-occurrence with hypergeometric tests, applying a repertoire-size bias correction to TCR pairs. In a later analysis, false discovery rates were estimated by permuting HLA or CMV assignments 20 times. In a later analysis, co-occurring TCRs were grouped using DBSCAN, with TCRdist sequence similarity added in when clustering inside HLA-allele-positive subsets. Repertoires with fewer than 30,000 or more than 120,000 public chains, plus five repertoires with anomalous nucleotide sharing, were excluded from co-occurrence clustering. Entries here come from immuneACCESS through TCRdb and include only in-frame sequences with V and J called. Some clones fail to appear in such tables; in the studies checked, an unresolved V gene covers under half of the shortfall, and the cause of the remainder is unknown. V, J and clone size reflect that table, while D and trimming were determined from the DNA. This sample has about 93,000 clones in its table, and less than 80% of those were observed once. Approximately 3.3% of the sample rests with the top ten.

What was sequenced was PBMCs. The chain was built from TRBV7-2 and TRBJ2-7, with no D gene named confidently. The origin of this receptor is a woman aged 40 to 50 in good health and CMV-seronegative. The DNA reads TGTGCCAGCAGCTTAGGTTATGCAGGCGAGCAGTACTTC. The encoded protein is CASSLGYAGEQYF. Full variable domain (CDR3 extended with the reference TRBV7-2 and TRBJ2-7 proteins): GAGVSQSPSNKVTEKGKDVELRCDPISGHTALYWYRQSLGQGLEFLIYFQGNSAPDKSGLPSDRFSAERTGGSVSTLTIQRTQQEDSAVYLCASSLGYAGEQYFGPGTRLTVT.